Given below is one TCR beta chain in context. Its antigen is currently unknown. People who had autoimmune disease history or systemic immunosuppression were excluded. With baseline, cycle 4 day 1, and cycle 7 day 1 as timepoints, blood was sampled. This sample is drawn from a study of OX40 agonist ivuxolimab in advanced cancers. Here immunoSEQ multiplex PCR was the method, and the copy in TCRdb shows in-frame clones only, minus some. The table includes tens of thousands of clones, around 85% detected once. The study, taken as a whole, reports: Antigen targets of the expanded peripheral T cells went undetermined.

The sample consisted of CD4+ or CD8+ T cells sorted from blood, taken in a trial of the OX40 agonist ivuxolimab. The clonotype comes from an adult with an advanced solid tumor such as melanoma, head and neck, liver or kidney cancer.

The CDR3 spells CASSRQQGLDTQYF. In DNA, the CDR3 is TGTGCCAGCAGCAGACAACAGGGATTGGATACGCAGTATTTT. The chain recombines TRBV14 with TRBJ2-3; TRBD1 is a possible D gene (6 bases). This CDR3 region has 14 residues. With 5 bases removed from V and 6 bases from J, the gap between germline ends came to 15 bases. The V gene's germline CDR1 is SGHDN and CDR2 FVKESK.